A selection of T cell receptor beta chains follows, all from one sample in a study of blood T cell repertoires in COVID-19. The data were produced by immunoSEQ multiplex PCR, yet TCRdb's version contains in-frame clones alone and is incomplete. The data show around 37,000 clones, about 82% seen once. The material sequenced was peripheral blood. Receptor source: a man between 50 and 59 years old with active COVID-19. CDR3s include the opening cysteine and the closing phenylalanine or tryptophan. The D gene is left open where the match is weak. The size field is filled for only some rows; it gives once, few, many or a size class.

TRBJ2-3,-,TRBV28,-,CASSPRGGIDTQYF,TGTGCCAGCAGTCCGAGGGGGGGGATAGATACGCAGTATTTT
TRBJ2-7,once,TRBV4-3,TRBD2,CASSQDLGGSPYEQYF,TGCGCCAGCAGCCAAGATCTGGGGGGGTCTCCCTACGAGCAGTACTTC
TRBJ1-5,few,TRBV6-6,-,CASSYRPTGSEPQHF,TGTGCCAGCAGTTACCGTCCGACAGGTAGTGAGCCCCAGCATTTT
TRBJ2-2,once,TRBV19,TRBD2,CASRRTSGATGELFF,TGTGCCAGTAGGCGGACTAGCGGGGCCACCGGGGAGCTGTTTTTT
TRBJ2-7,-,TRBV7-9,-,CASSLMTGGEQYF,TGTGCCAGCAGCCTTATGACCGGCGGGGAGCAGTACTTC
TRBJ2-3,-,TRBV28,TRBD2,CASSPSGGTDTQYF,TGTGCCAGTTCCCCGAGCGGGGGGACAGATACGCAGTATTTT
TRBJ1-1,once,TRBV3-1/TRBV3-2,-,CASSQPGRGNTEAFF,TGTGCCAGCAGCCAGCCGGGGCGGGGGAACACTGAAGCTTTCTTT
TRBJ2-1,-,TRBV7-2,TRBD1,CASSGGQGTYNEQFF,TGTGCCAGCAGCGGCGGACAGGGAACCTACAATGAGCAGTTCTTC
TRBJ1-2,-,TRBV27,TRBD1,CASSLHRDRGNYGYTF,TGTGCCAGCAGTTTACATCGGGACAGGGGTAACTATGGCTACACCTTC
TRBJ2-7,-,TRBV10-2,TRBD1,CASSSGQGLEQYF,TGCGCCAGCAGCTCCGGACAGGGGTTAGAGCAGTACTTC
TRBJ2-3,-,TRBV6-6,-,CASSVGLLPANTQYF,TGTGCCAGCAGTGTGGGACTTCTCCCCGCTAATACGCAGTATTTT
TRBJ1-3,-,TRBV6-5,-,CASSYSGSGNTIYF,TGTGCCAGCAGTTACTCCGGCTCTGGAAACACCATATATTTT
TRBJ2-2,once,TRBV19,TRBD2,CASSGGGANTGELFF,TGTGCCAGTAGTGGGGGGGGTGCGAACACCGGGGAGCTGTTTTTT
TRBJ2-1,-,TRBV27,TRBD2,CASSLVAGPYNEQFF,TGTGCCAGCAGTTTAGTAGCGGGGCCCTACAATGAGCAGTTCTTC
TRBJ1-1,-,TRBV4-3,TRBD1,CASSQALTGGHTEAFF,TGCGCCAGCAGCCAAGCTCTGACAGGGGGGCACACTGAAGCTTTCTTT
TRBJ2-1,-,TRBV28,TRBD1,CASSPYQGAYNEQFF,TGTGCCAGCAGCCCCTATCAGGGGGCCTACAATGAGCAGTTCTTC
TRBJ2-7,-,TRBV6-5,TRBD2,CATNRAGATYEQYF,TGTGCCACCAATCGAGCGGGGGCGACCTACGAGCAGTACTTC
TRBJ1-1,-,TRBV7-9,-,CASNPGQTNTEAFF,TGTGCCAGCAATCCAGGACAGACGAACACTGAAGCTTTCTTT
TRBJ2-2,-,TRBV11-2,TRBD2,CASSSSGGTGELFF,TGTGCCAGCAGCAGTAGCGGGGGCACCGGGGAGCTGTTTTTT
TRBJ1-4,few,TRBV7-9,-,CASRGGDALELFF,TGTGCCAGCAGGGGGGGAGATGCGTTGGAACTGTTTTTT
TRBJ1-3,-,TRBV6-5,TRBD1,CASSYLAGGGNTIYF,TGTGCCAGCAGTTACCTTGCAGGGGGCGGAAACACCATATATTTT
TRBJ2-5,-,TRBV24-1,TRBD1,CATSDLGQGKETQYF,TGTGCCACCAGTGATTTAGGACAGGGAAAAGAGACCCAGTACTTC
TRBJ2-6,-,TRBV10-3,-,CAISEAGLDSGANVLTF,TGTGCCATCAGTGAGGCAGGACTGGACTCTGGGGCCAACGTCCTGACTTTC
TRBJ1-5,-,TRBV27,TRBD1,CASSLRAGGDQPQHF,TGTGCCAGCAGTTTAAGGGCAGGGGGCGATCAGCCCCAGCATTTT
TRBJ2-5,few,TRBV24-1,TRBD2,CATEGWGGGETQYF,TGTGCCACCGAGGGATGGGGGGGTGGAGAGACCCAGTACTTC
TRBJ2-7,-,TRBV11-2,TRBD2,CASSATSGGSYEQYF,TGTGCCAGCAGCGCGACTAGCGGGGGCTCCTACGAGCAGTACTTC
TRBJ1-1,-,TRBV5-4,-,CASSLINTEAFF,TGTGCCAGCAGCTTGATAAACACTGAAGCTTTCTTT
TRBJ1-4,-,TRBV5-1,-,CASSPTGVNEKLFF,TGCGCCAGCAGCCCCACGGGTGTTAATGAAAAACTGTTTTTT
TRBJ1-4,-,TRBV21-1,-,CASLPGELFF,TGTGCCAGCCTTCCAGGGGAACTGTTTTTT
TRBJ2-7,medium-sized,TRBV2,TRBD1,CASSPTGGSSYEQYF,TGTGCCAGCAGCCCGACAGGGGGCAGCTCCTACGAGCAGTACTTC
TRBJ2-7,-,TRBV18,TRBD1,CASSPPGTGRAYEQYF,TGTGCCAGCTCACCACCCGGGACAGGGCGGGCCTACGAGCAGTACTTC
TRBJ2-5,-,TRBV15,TRBD1,CATSRPQTGFLTGTQYF,TGTGCCACCAGCAGACCCCAGACAGGGTTTCTCACAGGGACCCAGTACTTC
TRBJ2-5,-,TRBV6-2/TRBV6-3,TRBD1,CASSPGTGRETQYF,TGTGCCAGCAGTCCGGGGACAGGGCGAGAGACCCAGTACTTC
TRBJ1-2,-,TRBV5-6,TRBD1,CASSPLQGTGYTF,TGTGCCAGCAGCCCCCTACAGGGGACCGGCTACACCTTC
TRBJ2-2,-,TRBV2,-,CATSTGWAGELFF,TGTGCCACCAGCACAGGGTGGGCCGGGGAGCTGTTTTTT
TRBJ1-1,-,TRBV5-4,-,CASSSAGTPNTEAFF,TGTGCCAGCAGCTCGGCCGGGACACCGAACACTGAAGCTTTCTTT
TRBJ1-5,-,TRBV6-5,TRBD1,CASSRQGNPNQPQHF,TGTGCCAGCAGTCGACAGGGTAACCCAAATCAGCCCCAGCATTTT
TRBJ1-2,-,TRBV27,TRBD1,CASSRQGTGYGYTF,TGTGCCAGCAGTCGACAGGGGACAGGGTACGGCTACACCTTC
TRBJ2-1,-,TRBV29-1,-,CSANSYNEQFF,TGCAGCGCAAACTCGTACAATGAGCAGTTCTTC
TRBJ2-7,-,TRBV4-1,-,CASSQLQGWTADEQYF,TGCGCCAGCAGCCAACTACAGGGCTGGACGGCCGACGAGCAGTACTTC
TRBJ2-5,-,TRBV28,-,CASSFGQTNQETQYF,TGTGCCAGCAGTTTCGGACAGACAAACCAAGAGACCCAGTACTTC
TRBJ1-1,-,TRBV7-2,TRBD1,CASSRDRGLTEAFF,TGTGCCAGCAGCCGGGACAGGGGGTTGACTGAAGCTTTCTTT
TRBJ2-3,once,TRBV9,TRBD2,CASSGTSGGAVVGIAQYF,TGTGCCAGCAGCGGGACTAGCGGGGGGGCCGTTGTCGGTATCGCGCAGTATTTT
TRBJ2-6,-,TRBV6-1,-,CASSDFHSGANVLTF,TGTGCCAGCAGTGATTTCCACTCTGGGGCCAACGTCCTGACTTTC
TRBJ1-6,-,TRBV4-3,-,CASSQGLGGYNSPLHF,TGCGCCAGCAGCCAAGGTTTGGGGGGCTATAATTCACCCCTCCACTTT
TRBJ2-3,-,TRBV7-9,TRBD2,CASSLGLAGDTQYF,TGTGCCAGCAGCCTCGGACTAGCAGGAGATACGCAGTATTTT
TRBJ2-5,-,TRBV27,-,CASSRVPRGQETQYF,TGTGCCAGCAGCCGGGTCCCCCGCGGGCAAGAGACCCAGTACTTC
TRBJ2-3,few,TRBV5-1,TRBD2,CASSLAGLARFNLITDTQYF,TGCGCCAGCAGCTTGGCGGGACTAGCGAGATTCAACCTGATCACAGATACGCAGTATTTT
TRBJ2-7,few,TRBV4-1,-,CASSQELRANSLRYEQYF,TGCGCCAGCAGCCAAGAATTGAGGGCCAACAGCTTACGCTACGAGCAGTACTTC
TRBJ2-7,-,TRBV10-1,TRBD1,CASSTTGGQPYEQYF,TGCGCCAGCAGTACAACAGGGGGGCAACCTTACGAGCAGTACTTC
TRBJ1-4,-,TRBV6-5,TRBD1,CASSPGTGNEKLFF,TGTGCCAGCAGTCCCGGGACAGGAAATGAAAAACTGTTTTTT
TRBJ2-7,-,TRBV15,-,CATSRGQGPYEQYF,TGTGCCACCAGCAGAGGGCAGGGTCCCTACGAGCAGTACTTC
TRBJ2-7,-,TRBV2,TRBD1,CASSDLGQGYEQYF,TGTGCCAGCAGCGACCTCGGACAGGGCTACGAGCAGTACTTC
TRBJ1-3,once,TRBV5-1,-,CASSLGTSATPSGNTIYF,TGCGCCAGCAGCTTAGGGACATCCGCTACCCCCTCTGGAAACACCATATATTTT
TRBJ2-7,-,TRBV4-1,TRBD2,CASSQDLAGAYEQYF,TGCGCCAGCAGCCAAGATCTGGCGGGGGCCTACGAGCAGTACTTC
TRBJ1-2,-,TRBV4-1,TRBD1,CASSQEVRGLGYTF,TGCGCCAGCAGCCAAGAGGTCAGGGGGCTCGGCTACACCTTC
TRBJ2-7,-,TRBV2,-,CASSEVEYYEQYF,TGTGCCAGCAGTGAAGTGGAGTACTACGAGCAGTACTTC
TRBJ2-3,few,TRBV18,TRBD2,CASSKTSGGALADTQYF,TGTGCCAGCTCTAAGACTAGCGGGGGGGCCTTGGCAGATACGCAGTATTTT
TRBJ1-2,-,TRBV28,-,CASSRGGENYGYTF,TGTGCCAGCTCGCGAGGGGGGGAAAACTATGGCTACACCTTC
TRBJ2-2,-,TRBV19,TRBD1,CASSFGRGRTGELFF,TGTGCCAGTAGCTTCGGAAGGGGGCGGACCGGGGAGCTGTTTTTT